This TCR beta chain was retrieved from a study of CD4+ T cells in melanoma. Findings of the study overall: Diverse differentiation states were reported for melanoma neoantigen-specific CD4+ T cells. CD8+ T cell, macrophage and B cell function reportedly correlated with neoantigen-specific CD4+ T cells.

V lost 1 base and J lost 6, with 9 bases in between. The germline V gene has CDR1 PRHDT and CDR2 FYEKMQ (reference sequence). CDR3 length: 13 residues. Using immunoSEQ multiplex PCR, the repertoire was profiled, and TCRdb retains in-frame clones only, with some absent. This table holds roughly 54,000 clones, nearly 90% found once. In regard to this clone: Its antigen is unidentified.

The sequenced material came from peripheral blood. This chain joins TRBV13 and TRBJ1-2; D might be TRBD1 (5 bases). The sequence derives from a human donor with melanoma. CDR3 sequence reads: CASSLARVDGYTF. CDR3 bases: TGTGCCAGCAGCTTAGCCAGGGTGGATGGCTACACCTTC.